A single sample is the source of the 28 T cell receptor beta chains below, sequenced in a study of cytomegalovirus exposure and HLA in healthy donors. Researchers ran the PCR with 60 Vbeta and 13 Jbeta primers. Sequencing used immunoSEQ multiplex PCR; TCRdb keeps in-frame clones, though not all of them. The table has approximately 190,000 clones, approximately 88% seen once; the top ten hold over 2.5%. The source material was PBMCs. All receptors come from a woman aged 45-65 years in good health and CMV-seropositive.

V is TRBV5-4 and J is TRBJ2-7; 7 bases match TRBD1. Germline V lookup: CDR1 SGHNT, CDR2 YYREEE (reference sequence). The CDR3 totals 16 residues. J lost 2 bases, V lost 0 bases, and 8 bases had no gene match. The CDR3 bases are TGTGCCAGCAGCTTGGGCACAGGGGTGGGAGCCTACGAGCAGTACTTC. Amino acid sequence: CASSLGTGVGAYEQYF.

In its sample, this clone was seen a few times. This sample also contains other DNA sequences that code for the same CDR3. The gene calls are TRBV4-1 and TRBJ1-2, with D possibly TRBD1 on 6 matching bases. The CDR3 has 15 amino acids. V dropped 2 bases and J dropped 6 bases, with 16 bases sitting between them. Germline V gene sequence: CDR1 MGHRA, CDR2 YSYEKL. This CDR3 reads CASSQNRDGLDGYTF. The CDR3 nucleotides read TGCGCCAGCAGCCAAAACAGGGATGGATTGGATGGCTACACCTTC.

CDR3 region: CASSLGLASYEQYF. CDR3 nucleotides: TGTGCCAGCAGTTTGGGACTAGCTTCTTACGAGCAGTACTTC. The chain couples TRBV27 to TRBJ2-7; 9 positions agree with TRBD2. Germline CDR1 is MNHEY and CDR2 is SMNVEV (reference sequence). V lost 3 bases to trimming and J lost 4 bases; unmatched junction nucleotides: 4. The length of the CDR3 is 14 residues.

The CDR3 spells CASRGQGETDTQYF. CDR3 DNA: TGTGCCAGCAGGGGACAGGGGGAGACAGATACGCAGTATTTT. This chain joins TRBV5-6 and TRBJ2-3, with 11 bases lining up with TRBD1. V shed 5 bases and J 3 bases; nucleotides not matched to a gene: 2. Germline assignment: CDR1 SGHDT and CDR2 YYEEEE. The CDR3 is 14 amino acids.

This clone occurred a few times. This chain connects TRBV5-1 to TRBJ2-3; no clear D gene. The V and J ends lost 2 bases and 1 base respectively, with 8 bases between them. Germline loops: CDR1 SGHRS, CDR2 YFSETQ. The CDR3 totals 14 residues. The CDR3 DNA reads TGCGCCAGCAGCTTCGGCGGCCGCACAGATACGCAGTATTTT. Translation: CASSFGGRTDTQYF. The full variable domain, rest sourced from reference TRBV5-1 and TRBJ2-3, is KAGVTQTPRYLIKTRGQQVTLSCSPISGHRSVSWYQQTPGQGLQFLFEYFSETQRNKGNFPGRFSGRQFSNSRSEMNVSTLELGDSALYLCASSFGGRTDTQYFGPGTRLTVL.

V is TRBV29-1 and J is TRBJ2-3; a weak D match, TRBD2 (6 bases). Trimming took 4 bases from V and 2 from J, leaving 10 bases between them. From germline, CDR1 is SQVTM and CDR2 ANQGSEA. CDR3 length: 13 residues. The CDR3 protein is CSVAAGNTDTQYF. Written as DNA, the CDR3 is TGCAGCGTTGCCGCGGGGAACACAGATACGCAGTATTTT.

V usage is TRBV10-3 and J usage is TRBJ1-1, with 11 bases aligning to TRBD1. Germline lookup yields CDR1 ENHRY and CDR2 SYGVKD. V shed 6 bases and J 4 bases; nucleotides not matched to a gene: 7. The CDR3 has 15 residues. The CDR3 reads CAISAGQGGTTEAFF. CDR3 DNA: TGTGCCATCAGCGCGGGACAGGGGGGCACCACTGAAGCTTTCTTT.

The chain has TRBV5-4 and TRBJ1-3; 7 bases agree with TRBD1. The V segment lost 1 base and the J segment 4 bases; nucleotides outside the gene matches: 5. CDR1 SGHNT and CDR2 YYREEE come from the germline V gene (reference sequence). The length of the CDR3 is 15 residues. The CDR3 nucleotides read TGTGCCAGCAGCTTGAAGGGGGCGGAAGGAAACACCATATATTTT. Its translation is CASSLKGAEGNTIYF.

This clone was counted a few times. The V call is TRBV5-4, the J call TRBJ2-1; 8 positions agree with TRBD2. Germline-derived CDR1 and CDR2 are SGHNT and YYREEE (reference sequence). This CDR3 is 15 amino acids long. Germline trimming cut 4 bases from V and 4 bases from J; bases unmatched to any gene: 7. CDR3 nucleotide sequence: TGTGCCAGCAGCGGCGGGGGGCTGTTATACAATGAGCAGTTCTTC. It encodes CASSGGGLLYNEQFF.

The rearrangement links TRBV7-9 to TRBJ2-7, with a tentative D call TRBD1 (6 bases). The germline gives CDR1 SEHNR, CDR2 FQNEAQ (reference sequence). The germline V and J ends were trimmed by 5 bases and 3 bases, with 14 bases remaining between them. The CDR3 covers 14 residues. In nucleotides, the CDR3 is TGTGCCAGCAGCCTCGGACAGCCTTACTACGAGCAGTACTTC. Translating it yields CASSLGQPYYEQYF.

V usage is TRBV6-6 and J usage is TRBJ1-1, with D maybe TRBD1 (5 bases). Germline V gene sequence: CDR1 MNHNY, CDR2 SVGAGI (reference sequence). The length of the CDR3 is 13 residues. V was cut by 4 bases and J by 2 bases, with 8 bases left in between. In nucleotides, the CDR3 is TGTGCCAGCAGTTCCCAGGGAAACACTGAAGCTTTCTTT. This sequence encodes CASSSQGNTEAFF.

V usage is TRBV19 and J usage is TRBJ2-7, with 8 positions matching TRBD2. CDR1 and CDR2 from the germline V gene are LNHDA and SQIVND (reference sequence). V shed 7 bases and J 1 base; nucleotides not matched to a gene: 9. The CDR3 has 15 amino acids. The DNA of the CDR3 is TGTGCCAGTAACCCGGCGGGGGGACTTTCCTACGAGCAGTACTTC. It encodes CASNPAGGLSYEQYF. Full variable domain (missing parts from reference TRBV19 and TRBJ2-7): DGGITQSPKYLFRKEGQNVTLSCEQNLNHDAMYWYRQDPGQGLRLIYYSQIVNDFQKGDIAEGYSVSREKKESFPLTVTSAQKNPTAFYLCASNPAGGLSYEQYFGPGTRLTVT.

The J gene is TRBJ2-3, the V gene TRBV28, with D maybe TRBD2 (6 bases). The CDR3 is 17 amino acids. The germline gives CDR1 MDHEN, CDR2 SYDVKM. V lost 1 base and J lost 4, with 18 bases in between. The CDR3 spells CASSLLGGPTSADTQYF. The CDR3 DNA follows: TGTGCCAGCAGTTTATTGGGGGGACCGACTTCCGCAGATACGCAGTATTTT.

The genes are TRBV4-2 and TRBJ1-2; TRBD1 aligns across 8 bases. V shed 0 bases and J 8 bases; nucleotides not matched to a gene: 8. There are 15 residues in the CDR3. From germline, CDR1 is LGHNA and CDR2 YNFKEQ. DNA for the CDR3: TGTGCCAGCAGCCAAGATCTGACAGGGGCGCCGGGCTACACCTTC. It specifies CASSQDLTGAPGYTF.

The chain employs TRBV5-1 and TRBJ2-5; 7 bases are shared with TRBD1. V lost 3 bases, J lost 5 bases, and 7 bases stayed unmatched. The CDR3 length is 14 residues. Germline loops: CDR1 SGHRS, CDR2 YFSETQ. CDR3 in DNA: TGCGCCAGCAGCTCTCGACAGGGTAGGGAGACCCAGTACTTC. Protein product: CASSSRQGRETQYF.

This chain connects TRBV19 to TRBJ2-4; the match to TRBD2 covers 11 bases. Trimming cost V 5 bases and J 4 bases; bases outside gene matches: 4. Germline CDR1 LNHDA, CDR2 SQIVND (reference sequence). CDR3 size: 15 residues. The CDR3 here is CASSLAGGKKNIQYF. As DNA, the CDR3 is TGTGCCAGTAGTTTAGCGGGGGGGAAGAAAAACATTCAGTACTTC.

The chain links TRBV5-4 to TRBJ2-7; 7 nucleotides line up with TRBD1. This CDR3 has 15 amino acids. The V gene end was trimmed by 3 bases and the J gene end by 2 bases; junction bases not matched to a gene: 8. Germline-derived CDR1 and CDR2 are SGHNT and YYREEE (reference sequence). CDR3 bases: TGTGCCAGCAGCTCCTCCGGGACAGTAACCTACGAGCAGTACTTC. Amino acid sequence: CASSSSGTVTYEQYF.

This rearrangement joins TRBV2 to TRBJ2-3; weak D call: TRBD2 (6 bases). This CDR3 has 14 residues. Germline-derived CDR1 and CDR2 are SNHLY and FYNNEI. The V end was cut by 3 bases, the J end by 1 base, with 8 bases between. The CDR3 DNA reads TGTGCCAGCAGTGACGCTAGCGGCACAGATACGCAGTATTTT. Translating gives CASSDASGTDTQYF.

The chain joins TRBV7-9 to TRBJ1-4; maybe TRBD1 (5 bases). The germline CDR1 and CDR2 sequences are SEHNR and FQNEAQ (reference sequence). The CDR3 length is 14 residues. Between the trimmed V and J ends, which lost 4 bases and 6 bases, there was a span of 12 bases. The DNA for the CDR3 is TGTGCCAGCAGCTACCTAGACAGTGATGAAAAACTGTTTTTT. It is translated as CASSYLDSDEKLFF.

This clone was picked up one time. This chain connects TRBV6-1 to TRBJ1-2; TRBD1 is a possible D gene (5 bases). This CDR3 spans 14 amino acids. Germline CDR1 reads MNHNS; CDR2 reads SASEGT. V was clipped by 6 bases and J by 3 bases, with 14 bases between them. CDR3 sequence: CASRAREADYGYTF. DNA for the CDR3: TGTGCCAGCAGAGCCAGGGAAGCCGACTATGGCTACACCTTC.

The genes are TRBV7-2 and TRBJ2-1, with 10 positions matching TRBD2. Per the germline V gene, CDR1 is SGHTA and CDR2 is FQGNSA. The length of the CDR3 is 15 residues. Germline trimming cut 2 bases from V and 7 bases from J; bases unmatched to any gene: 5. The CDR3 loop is CASSLQRGGSNEQFF. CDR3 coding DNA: TGTGCCAGCAGCTTACAGCGGGGGGGAAGTAATGAGCAGTTCTTC.

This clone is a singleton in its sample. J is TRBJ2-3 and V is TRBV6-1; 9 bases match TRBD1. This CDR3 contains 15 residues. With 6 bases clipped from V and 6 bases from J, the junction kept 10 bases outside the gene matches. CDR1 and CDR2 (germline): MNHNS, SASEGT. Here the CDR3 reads CASRTQQGAYDTQYF. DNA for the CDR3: TGTGCCAGCAGAACACAACAGGGGGCTTACGATACGCAGTATTTT.

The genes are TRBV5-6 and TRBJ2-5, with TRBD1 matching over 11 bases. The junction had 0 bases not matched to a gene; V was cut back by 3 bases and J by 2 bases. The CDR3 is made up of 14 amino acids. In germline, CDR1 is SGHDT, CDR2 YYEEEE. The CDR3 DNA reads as TGTGCCAGCAGCTGGGACAGGGGGCAAGAGACCCAGTACTTC. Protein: CASSWDRGQETQYF.

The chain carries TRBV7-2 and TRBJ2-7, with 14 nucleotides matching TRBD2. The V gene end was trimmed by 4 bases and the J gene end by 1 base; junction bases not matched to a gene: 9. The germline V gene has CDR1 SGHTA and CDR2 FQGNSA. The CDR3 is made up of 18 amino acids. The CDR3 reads CASSSRTSGGPLSYEQYF. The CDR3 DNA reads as TGTGCCAGCAGCTCCAGGACTAGCGGGGGGCCTTTATCCTACGAGCAGTACTTC.

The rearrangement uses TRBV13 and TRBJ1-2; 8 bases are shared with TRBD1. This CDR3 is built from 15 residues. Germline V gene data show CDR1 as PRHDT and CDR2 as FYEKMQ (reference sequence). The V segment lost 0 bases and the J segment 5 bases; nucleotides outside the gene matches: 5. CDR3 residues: CASSLGTGGLYGYTF. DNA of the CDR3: TGTGCCAGCAGCTTAGGTACAGGGGGACTGTATGGCTACACCTTC.

CDR3 in amino acids: CASSTEGARNEKLFF. In DNA, the CDR3 is TGTGCCAGCAGCACGGAAGGGGCGCGTAATGAAAAACTGTTTTTT. The chain employs TRBV4-2 and TRBJ1-4; D is possibly TRBD1 (5 bases). V lost 5 bases and J lost 4, with 14 bases in between. Looked up from germline, CDR1 is LGHNA and CDR2 is YNFKEQ. This CDR3 has 15 amino acids.

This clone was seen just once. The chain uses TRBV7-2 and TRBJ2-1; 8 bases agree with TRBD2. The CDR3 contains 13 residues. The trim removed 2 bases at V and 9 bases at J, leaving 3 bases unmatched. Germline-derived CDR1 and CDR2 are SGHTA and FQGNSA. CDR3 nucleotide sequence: TGTGCCAGCAGCTTACCCGGGGGGGTTGAGCAGTTCTTC. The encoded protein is CASSLPGGVEQFF. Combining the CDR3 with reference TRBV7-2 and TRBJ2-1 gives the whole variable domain GAGVSQSPSNKVTEKGKDVELRCDPISGHTALYWYRQSLGQGLEFLIYFQGNSAPDKSGLPSDRFSAERTGGSVSTLTIQRTQQEDSAVYLCASSLPGGVEQFFGPGTRLTVL.

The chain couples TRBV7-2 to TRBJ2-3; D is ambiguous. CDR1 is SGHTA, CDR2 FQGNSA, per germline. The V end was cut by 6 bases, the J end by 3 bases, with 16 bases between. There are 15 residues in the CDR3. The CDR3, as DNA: TGTGCCAGCAGTTCGCCGGGTCCTAGGACAGATACGCAGTATTTT. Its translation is CASSSPGPRTDTQYF. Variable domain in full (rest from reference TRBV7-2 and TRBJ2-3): GAGVSQSPSNKVTEKGKDVELRCDPISGHTALYWYRQSLGQGLEFLIYFQGNSAPDKSGLPSDRFSAERTGGSVSTLTIQRTQQEDSAVYLCASSSPGPRTDTQYFGPGTRLTVL.